Each of the 29 T cell receptor beta chains below was sequenced from the same sample in a study of T-cell memory formation after mild COVID-19. TCRdb re-called the 5' RACE reads with MiXCR, one entry per CDR3 protein. The table lists roughly 350,000 distinct CDR3 sequences, 12% to 15% of them singletons, with 22% in the top ten. Sample: PBMCs or a T cell subset sorted from them (not recorded which). The receptors stem from a man between 18 and 35 years old who had mild COVID-19 (a few samples of this study predate the infection). Cell type and time point are not known.

The chain links TRBV12-3 or TRBV12-4 to TRBJ2-3; D remains unclear. CDR3 size: 16 residues. V dropped 5 bases and J dropped 0 bases, with 15 bases sitting between them. This CDR3 is CASSPLGVVSTDTQYF. The CDR3, as DNA: TGTGCCAGCAGTCCGTTAGGCGTCGTGAGCACAGATACGCAGTATTTT.

The V gene is TRBV6-2 or TRBV6-3, the J gene TRBJ2-1; 10 bases are a match to TRBD2. The CDR3 runs 14 residues. The J segment lost 6 bases and the V segment lost 5 bases, leaving 4 bases of the junction unmatched. Germline V gene lookup returns CDR1 MNHEY and CDR2 SVGEGT. The CDR3 is CASSLAGELNEQFF. CDR3 DNA: TGTGCCAGCAGTCTAGCGGGGGAGCTCAATGAGCAGTTCTTC.

The rearrangement links TRBV12-5 to TRBJ2-7; the D gene could be TRBD1 or TRBD2 (6 bases each). Germline V gene lookup returns CDR1 LGHNT and CDR2 FRNRAP. This CDR3 is built from 15 residues. V lost 6 bases and J 4 bases, leaving 19 bases between the germline ends. The CDR3 protein is CASGYRGERSYEQYV. The CDR3, as DNA: TGTGCTAGTGGCTATAGGGGGGAGAGAAGTTACGAGCAGTACGTC.

This clonotype was counted a few times. J is TRBJ2-3 and V is TRBV6-6, with TRBD1 as a possible D gene (6 bases). The germline V gene encodes CDR1 MNHNY and CDR2 SVGAGI (reference sequence). The CDR3 is made up of 14 amino acids. V dropped 0 bases and J dropped 5 bases, with 9 bases sitting between them. CDR3 in amino acids: CASSYSRGGDTQYF. In DNA, the CDR3 is TGTGCCAGCAGTTACTCGAGAGGGGGAGATACGCAGTATTTT.

The chain combines TRBV15 with TRBJ1-2, with D perhaps TRBD1 (5 bases). Germline CDR1 reads LNHNV; CDR2 reads YYDKDF (reference sequence). V was cut by 0 bases and J by 3 bases, with 11 bases left in between. The CDR3 runs to 15 residues. CDR3 region: CATSREIRDDYGYTF. The CDR3 DNA reads as TGTGCCACCAGCAGAGAAATCAGGGATGACTATGGCTACACCTTC.

This clonotype was found many times. The rearrangement uses TRBV6-5 and TRBJ2-7; maybe TRBD2 (6 bases). V gave up 4 bases and J gave up 3 bases, with 10 bases separating them. The CDR3 has 13 residues. Germline CDR1 is MNHEY and CDR2 is SVGAGI. The CDR3 DNA sequence: TGTGCCAGCAGTTCGGGGCGGGGCTACGAGCAGTACTTC. Protein: CASSSGRGYEQYF.

V usage is TRBV2 and J usage is TRBJ1-6, with D unresolved. This CDR3 has 17 residues. CDR1 and CDR2 (germline): SNHLY, FYNNEI. Trimming removed 6 bases from V and 3 bases from J, with 18 bases in between. CDR3 region: CASSPARSGRYNSPLHF. The CDR3, as DNA: TGTGCCAGCAGCCCGGCCAGGTCTGGACGCTATAATTCACCCCTCCACTTT.

The rearrangement uses TRBV4-1 and TRBJ2-3; D gene uncertain. Trimming took 2 bases from V and 4 from J, leaving 4 bases between them. This CDR3 region has 12 residues. The germline V gene has CDR1 MGHRA and CDR2 YSYEKL. The CDR3 nucleotides are TGCGCCAGCAGCCAAAGATCAGATACGCAGTATTTT. Translating gives CASSQRSDTQYF.

This clonotype was seen ten or more times. This chain connects TRBV11-2 to TRBJ2-1; 13 bases align to TRBD2. The length of the CDR3 is 16 residues. Germline values: CDR1 SGHAT, CDR2 FQNNGV. V trimming: 5 bases; J trimming: 6 bases; junction bases outside the gene matches: 7. The CDR3 region has the DNA TGTGCCAGCAGCCAGACTAGCGGGGGGCCGCGCAATGAGCAGTTCTTC. The encoded protein is CASSQTSGGPRNEQFF.

The table lists this clonotype with a few counts. The J gene is TRBJ2-6, the V gene TRBV6-2 or TRBV6-3; the match to TRBD1 covers 11 bases. The CDR3 spans 20 residues. Germline V gives CDR1 MNHEY, CDR2 SVGEGT. V shed 0 bases and J 3 bases; nucleotides not matched to a gene: 10. The CDR3 DNA reads TGTGCCAGCAGTTACTCGCCAGGGACAGGGGGATTCTTTGGGGCCAACGTCCTGACTTTC. As protein: CASSYSPGTGGFFGANVLTF.

The table lists this clonotype with many counts. CDR3 sequence (DNA): TGTGCCAGCAGTTACGAAGGGAAATCCCAAGAGACCCAGTACTTC. Its translation: CASSYEGKSQETQYF. The chain has TRBV6-5 and TRBJ2-5; D gene unclear. CDR3 length equals 15 residues. V gave up 2 bases and J gave up 1 base, with 11 bases separating them. Germline CDR1 and CDR2: MNHEY and SVGAGI.

The chain's CDR3 is CASSHNSGQGTDTQYF. CDR3 coding DNA: TGTGCCAGCAGCCACAATAGCGGACAAGGCACAGATACGCAGTATTTT. V and J are TRBV9 and TRBJ2-3; D may be TRBD2 (6 bases). Trimming took off 4 bases at V and 1 base at J, with 16 bases between the two ends. This CDR3 comprises 16 residues. Germline loops: CDR1 SGDLS, CDR2 YYNGEE.

CDR3 coding DNA: TGCAGTGCTAGAGATCGAAGGGTCGGAACCTTC. Residues: CSARDRRVGTF. The rearrangement uses TRBV20-1 and TRBJ1-2; no reliable D call. V gave up 0 bases and J gave up 14 bases, with 13 bases separating them. The CDR3 length is 11 residues. Germline V CDR1 and CDR2: DFQATT, SNEGSKA (reference sequence).

CDR3: CASSFMVTEAFF. The CDR3 DNA reads TGTGCCAGCAGCTTTATGGTCACTGAAGCTTTCTTT. The chain recombines TRBV7-2 with TRBJ1-1; D is uncertain. V was clipped by 3 bases and J by 4 bases, with 6 bases between them. The CDR3 extends over 12 amino acids. CDR1 and CDR2 from the germline V gene are SGHTA and FQGNSA. The complete variable domain, with remaining parts taken from reference TRBV7-2 and TRBJ1-1, reads GAGVSQSPSNKVTEKGKDVELRCDPISGHTALYWYRQSLGQGLEFLIYFQGNSAPDKSGLPSDRFSAERTGGSVSTLTIQRTQQEDSAVYLCASSFMVTEAFFGQGTRLTVV.

This clonotype was recorded a few times. The chain couples TRBV4-1 to TRBJ2-7, with no clear D. The CDR3 sequence is 16 residues long. The germline V and J ends were trimmed by 0 bases and 0 bases, with 12 bases remaining between them. CDR1 and CDR2 (germline): MGHRA, YSYEKL. The CDR3 nucleotides read TGCGCCAGCAGCCAAGATCTTCCCTCACACTCCTACGAGCAGTACTTC. It codes for CASSQDLPSHSYEQYF.

This clonotype was counted a few times. V is TRBV20-1 and J is TRBJ1-2; possibly TRBD1 for D (5 bases). The germline V gene has CDR1 DFQATT and CDR2 SNEGSKA (reference sequence). V dropped 3 bases and J dropped 5 bases, with 22 bases sitting between them. This CDR3 comprises 16 residues. CDR3 in DNA: TGCAGTGCTAGCGCCCCCAAAGACAGTTATAGTTATGGCTACACCTTC. It specifies CSASAPKDSYSYGYTF.

V is TRBV9 and J is TRBJ2-7; D remains unclear. V dropped 7 bases and J dropped 3 bases, with 11 bases sitting between them. Germline CDR1 SGDLS, CDR2 YYNGEE. The CDR3 totals 12 residues. The CDR3 nucleotides are TGTGCCAGCTCAGTGTCGGACTACGAGCAGTACTTC. Translating gives CASSVSDYEQYF.

This clonotype showed up just a few times. This chain links TRBV5-1 with TRBJ2-1, with TRBD2 identical over 10 bases. Germline assignment: CDR1 SGHRS and CDR2 YFSETQ. The CDR3 contains 16 residues. J lost 4 bases, V lost 0 bases, and 4 bases had no gene match. In DNA form, the CDR3 reads TGCGCCAGCAGCTTGGATAGCGGGGGGCTTTACAATGAGCAGTTCTTC. It codes for CASSLDSGGLYNEQFF.

A few counts support this clonotype. J is TRBJ2-2 and V is TRBV7-8; D gene unclear. Trimming pared 4 bases from V and 4 bases from J, leaving 13 bases between. The CDR3 contains 15 residues. Germline V lookup: CDR1 SGHVS, CDR2 FQNEAQ. CDR3 protein: CASSYGVRTTGELFF. CDR3 nucleotide sequence: TGTGCCAGCAGCTATGGCGTCCGGACCACCGGGGAGCTGTTTTTT.

This clonotype was detected only a few times. This chain joins TRBV29-1 and TRBJ2-1; possibly TRBD1 for D (6 bases). Trimming pared 7 bases from V and 7 bases from J, leaving 14 bases between. Germline CDR1 and CDR2: SQVTM and ANQGSEA. The CDR3 consists of 12 residues. Here the CDR3 DNA reads TGCAGCGCCGGCAGGGGTAGAAATGAGCAGTTCTTC. It encodes CSAGRGRNEQFF.

This clonotype was picked up a small number of times. CDR3: CASSETEVGQGDTDTQYF. The CDR3 nucleotides are TGTGCCAGCAGTGAAACGGAAGTTGGGCAGGGGGACACAGATACGCAGTATTTT. V gene TRBV25-1 combines with J gene TRBJ2-3; 7 positions agree with TRBD1. The ends lost 2 bases at V and 2 bases at J; junction bases unmatched: 13. There are 18 residues in the CDR3. The germline V gene has CDR1 MGHDK and CDR2 SYGVNS.

This clonotype was picked up a small number of times. The rearrangement links TRBV3-1 to TRBJ2-7; 7 bases are shared with TRBD2. Germline V gene data show CDR1 as LGHDT and CDR2 as YNNKEL (reference sequence). With 5 bases clipped from V and 3 bases from J, the junction kept 4 bases outside the gene matches. This CDR3 is built from 13 residues. CDR3 nucleotide sequence: TGTGCCAGCAGCTCCTCTAGCGGCTACGAGCAGTACGTC. Translation gives CASSSSSGYEQYV.

V is TRBV5-1 and J is TRBJ2-6; no clear D gene. Trimming shortened V by 3 bases and J by 2 bases, and 9 bases separated the two germline ends. CDR3 length: 15 amino acids. Germline V CDR1 and CDR2: SGHRS, YFSETQ. CDR3 residues: CASSSLDPGANVLTF. The CDR3 DNA follows: TGCGCCAGCAGCTCCCTGGACCCTGGGGCCAACGTCCTGACTTTC.

This clonotype was detected only a few times. V usage is TRBV9 and J usage is TRBJ2-1; perhaps TRBD2 as D (7 bases). V was cut by 5 bases and J by 3 bases, with 15 bases left in between. Germline V gene sequence: CDR1 SGDLS, CDR2 YYNGEE. This CDR3 region has 15 residues. CDR3 residues: CASRKTGGRYNEQFF. For the CDR3, the DNA is TGTGCCAGCAGAAAGACGGGGGGCCGCTACAATGAGCAGTTCTTC.

This clonotype was picked up a small number of times. This sequence joins TRBV7-3 and TRBJ2-3, with 10 bases that match TRBD2. Germline V gives CDR1 SGHTA, CDR2 FQGTGA. V shed 5 bases and J 2 bases; nucleotides not matched to a gene: 4. The CDR3 runs to 15 residues. The CDR3, as DNA: TGTGCCAGCAGCCTACTAGCGGGGACCACAGATACGCAGTATTTT. Translated, it gives CASSLLAGTTDTQYF.

The sample holds many counts of this clonotype. The J gene is TRBJ2-1, the V gene TRBV7-2, with a tentative D call TRBD2 (6 bases). V was cut by 8 bases and J by 4 bases, with 9 bases left in between. This CDR3 spans 12 amino acids. Germline V CDR1 and CDR2: SGHTA, FQGNSA. DNA of the CDR3: TGTGCCAGCCGGGGGTCTTACAATGAGCAGTTCTTC. Translated, it gives CASRGSYNEQFF. The complete variable domain, with remaining parts taken from reference TRBV7-2 and TRBJ2-1, reads GAGVSQSPSNKVTEKGKDVELRCDPISGHTALYWYRQSLGQGLEFLIYFQGNSAPDKSGLPSDRFSAERTGGSVSTLTIQRTQQEDSAVYLCASRGSYNEQFFGPGTRLTVL.

Note on this clonotype: An end of the junction differs from the germline gene, which may be a read error. The chain is built from TRBV7-2 and TRBJ1-1; the D gene is possibly TRBD1 (5 bases). Per germline, CDR1 SGHTA and CDR2 FQGNSA. There are 14 residues in the CDR3. The CDR3 spells CARSLWDQAYAAFF. The CDR3 DNA is TGTGCCAGAAGCTTGTGGGACCAGGCCTATGCGGCTTTCTTT.

This clonotype was picked up a small number of times. This is likely a read error, given that the CDR3 carries no conserved phenylalanine or tryptophan at its end. Because the CDR3's place on the DNA is in doubt, the DNA is left out and the CDR3 is given as listed by TCRdb. This chain connects TRBV7-2 to TRBJ1-1. The CDR3 is 12 amino acids in total, end residues counted. Per the germline V gene, CDR1 is SGHTA and CDR2 is FQGNSA. The CDR3 spells CASSLVGLAQRV.

This clonotype was observed a handful of times. The chain carries TRBV5-6 and TRBJ2-1, with 13 positions matching TRBD2. Germline assignment: CDR1 SGHDT and CDR2 YYEEEE. J was trimmed by 8 bases and V by 4 bases; bases with no gene match: 3. The CDR3 has 14 amino acids. The CDR3 region is CASSGLAGVYEQFF. The CDR3 DNA reads TGTGCCAGCAGCGGACTAGCGGGGGTTTATGAGCAGTTCTTC.